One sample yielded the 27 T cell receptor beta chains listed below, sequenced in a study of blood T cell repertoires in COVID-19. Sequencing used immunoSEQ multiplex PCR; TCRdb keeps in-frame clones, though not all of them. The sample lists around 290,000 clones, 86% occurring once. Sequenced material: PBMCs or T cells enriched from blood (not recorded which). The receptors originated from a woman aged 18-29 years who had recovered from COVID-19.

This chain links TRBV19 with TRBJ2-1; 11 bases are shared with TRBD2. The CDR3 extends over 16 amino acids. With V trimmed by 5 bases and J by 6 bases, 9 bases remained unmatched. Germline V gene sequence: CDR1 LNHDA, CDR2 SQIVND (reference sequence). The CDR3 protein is CASSPPLAGGLNEQFF. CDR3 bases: TGTGCCAGTAGTCCCCCATTAGCGGGAGGGCTCAATGAGCAGTTCTTC.

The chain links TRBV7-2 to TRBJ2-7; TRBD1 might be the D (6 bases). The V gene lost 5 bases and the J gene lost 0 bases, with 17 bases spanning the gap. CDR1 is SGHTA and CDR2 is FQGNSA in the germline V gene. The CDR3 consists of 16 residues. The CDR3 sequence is CASSLLTGLLSYEQYF. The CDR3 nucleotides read TGTGCCAGCAGCCTGCTGACAGGATTACTCTCCTACGAGCAGTACTTC.

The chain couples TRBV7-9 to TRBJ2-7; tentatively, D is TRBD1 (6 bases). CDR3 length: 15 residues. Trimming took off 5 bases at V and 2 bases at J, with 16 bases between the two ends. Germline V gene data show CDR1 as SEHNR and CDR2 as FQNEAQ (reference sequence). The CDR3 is CASSTNSGAAYEQYF. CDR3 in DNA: TGTGCCAGCAGCACGAACTCAGGGGCCGCCTACGAGCAGTACTTC.

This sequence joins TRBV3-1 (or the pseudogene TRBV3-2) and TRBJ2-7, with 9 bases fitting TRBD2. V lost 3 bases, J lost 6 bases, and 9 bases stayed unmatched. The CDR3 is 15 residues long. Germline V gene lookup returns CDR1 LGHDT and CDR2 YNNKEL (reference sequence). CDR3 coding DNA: TGTGCCAGCAGCCAGTGGGGGGGACTAGCTCCCGAGCAGTACTTC. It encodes CASSQWGGLAPEQYF.

CDR3 coding DNA: TGCGCCAGCACCGAAAGCGGGATTGGGTCCGGGGAGCTGTTTTTT. Protein: CASTESGIGSGELFF. The rearrangement joins TRBV4-1 to TRBJ2-2, with TRBD2 identical over 7 bases. The germline V gene has CDR1 MGHRA and CDR2 YSYEKL. The CDR3 covers 15 residues. Germline trimming cut 7 bases from V and 6 bases from J; bases unmatched to any gene: 11.

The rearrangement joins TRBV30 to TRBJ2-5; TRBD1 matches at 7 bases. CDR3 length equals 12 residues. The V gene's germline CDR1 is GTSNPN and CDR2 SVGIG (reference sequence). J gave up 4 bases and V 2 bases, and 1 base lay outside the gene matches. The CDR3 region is CAWSTGAETQYF. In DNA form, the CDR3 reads TGTGCCTGGAGTACAGGGGCAGAGACCCAGTACTTC.

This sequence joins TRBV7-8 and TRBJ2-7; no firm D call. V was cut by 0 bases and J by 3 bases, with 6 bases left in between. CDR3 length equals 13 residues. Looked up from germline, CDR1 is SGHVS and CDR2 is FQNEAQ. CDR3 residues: CASSLAFGYEQYF. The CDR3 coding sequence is TGTGCCAGCAGCTTAGCATTCGGCTACGAGCAGTACTTC.

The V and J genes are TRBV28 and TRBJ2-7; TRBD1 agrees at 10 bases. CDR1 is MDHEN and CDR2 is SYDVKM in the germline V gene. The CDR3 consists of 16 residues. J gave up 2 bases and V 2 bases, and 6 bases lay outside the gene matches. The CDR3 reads CASSLGRTGGPYEQYF. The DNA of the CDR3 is TGTGCCAGCAGTTTAGGGAGGACAGGGGGACCCTACGAGCAGTACTTC. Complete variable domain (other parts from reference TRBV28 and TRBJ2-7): DVKVTQSSRYLVKRTGEKVFLECVQDMDHENMFWYRQDPGLGLRLIYFSYDVKMKEKGDIPEGYSVSREKKERFSLILESASTNQTSMYLCASSLGRTGGPYEQYFGPGTRLTVT.

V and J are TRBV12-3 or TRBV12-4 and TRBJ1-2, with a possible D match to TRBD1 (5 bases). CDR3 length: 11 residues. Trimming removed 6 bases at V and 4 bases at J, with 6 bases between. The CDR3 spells CASRQGYGYTF. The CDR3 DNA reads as TGTGCCAGCAGGCAGGGCTATGGCTACACCTTC.

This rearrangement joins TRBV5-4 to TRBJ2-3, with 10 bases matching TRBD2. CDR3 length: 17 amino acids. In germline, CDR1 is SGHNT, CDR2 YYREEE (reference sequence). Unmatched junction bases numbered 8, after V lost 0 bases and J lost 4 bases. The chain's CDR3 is CASSLVPSGGRADTQYF. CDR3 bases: TGTGCCAGCAGCTTGGTCCCTAGCGGGGGCAGGGCAGATACGCAGTATTTT. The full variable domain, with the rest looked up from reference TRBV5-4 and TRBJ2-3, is ETGVTQSPTHLIKTRGQQVTLRCSSQSGHNTVSWYQQALGQGPQFIFQYYREEENGRGNFPPRFSGLQFPNYSSELNVNALELDDSALYLCASSLVPSGGRADTQYFGPGTRLTVL.

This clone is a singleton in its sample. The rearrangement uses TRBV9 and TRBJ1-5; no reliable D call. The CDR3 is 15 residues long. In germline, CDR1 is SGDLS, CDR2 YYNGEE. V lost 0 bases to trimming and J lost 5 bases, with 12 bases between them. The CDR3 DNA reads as TGTGCCAGCAGCGTAGCTTATGGAGCCCATCAGCCCCAGCATTTT. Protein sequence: CASSVAYGAHQPQHF.

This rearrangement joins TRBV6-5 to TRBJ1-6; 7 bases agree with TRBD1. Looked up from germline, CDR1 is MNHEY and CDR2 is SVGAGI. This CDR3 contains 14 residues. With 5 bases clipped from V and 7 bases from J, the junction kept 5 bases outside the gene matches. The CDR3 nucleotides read TGTGCCAGCAGTCAGACAGGGCGGAATTCACCCCTCCACTTT. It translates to CASSQTGRNSPLHF.

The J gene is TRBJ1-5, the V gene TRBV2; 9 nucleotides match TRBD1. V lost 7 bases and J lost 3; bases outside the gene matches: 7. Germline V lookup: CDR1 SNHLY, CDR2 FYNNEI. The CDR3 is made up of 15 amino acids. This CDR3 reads CASTWDRANNQPQHF. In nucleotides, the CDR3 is TGTGCCAGCACCTGGGACAGGGCCAACAATCAGCCCCAGCATTTT. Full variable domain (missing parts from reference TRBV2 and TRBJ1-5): EPEVTQTPSHQVTQMGQEVILRCVPISNHLYFYWYRQILGQKVEFLVSFYNNEISEKSEIFDDQFSVERPDGSNFTLKIRSTKLEDSAMYFCASTWDRANNQPQHFGDGTRLSIL.

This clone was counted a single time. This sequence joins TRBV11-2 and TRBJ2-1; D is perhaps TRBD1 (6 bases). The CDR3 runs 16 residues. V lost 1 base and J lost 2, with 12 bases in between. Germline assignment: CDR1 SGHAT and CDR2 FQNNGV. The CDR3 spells CASSLVLGQTYNEQFF. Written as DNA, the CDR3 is TGTGCCAGCAGCTTAGTACTCGGACAGACCTACAATGAGCAGTTCTTC.

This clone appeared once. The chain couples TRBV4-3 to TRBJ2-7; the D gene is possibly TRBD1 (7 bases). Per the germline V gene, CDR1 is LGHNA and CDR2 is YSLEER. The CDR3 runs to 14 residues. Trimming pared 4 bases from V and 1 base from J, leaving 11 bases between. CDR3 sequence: CASSPGDRSYEQYF. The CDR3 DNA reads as TGCGCCAGCAGCCCGGGGGACAGATCCTACGAGCAGTACTTC.

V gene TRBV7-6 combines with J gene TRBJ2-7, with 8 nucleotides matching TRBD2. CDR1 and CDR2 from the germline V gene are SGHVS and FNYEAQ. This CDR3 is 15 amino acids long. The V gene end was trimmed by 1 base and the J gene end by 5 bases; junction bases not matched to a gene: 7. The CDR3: CASSLGGLGADEQYF. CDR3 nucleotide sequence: TGTGCCAGCAGCTTAGGGGGACTAGGAGCCGACGAGCAGTACTTC.

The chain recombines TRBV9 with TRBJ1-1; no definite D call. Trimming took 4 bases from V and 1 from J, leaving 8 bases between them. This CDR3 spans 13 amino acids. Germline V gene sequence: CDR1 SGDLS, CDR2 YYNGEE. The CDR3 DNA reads TGTGCCAGCAGCCAGACAACGAACACTGAAGCTTTCTTT. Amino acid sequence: CASSQTTNTEAFF.

CDR3 nucleotide sequence: TGCAGCTCTTACCTTCGAAAGGCAGGGGGCTCTGCTACGGAAGCTTTCTTT. Residues: CSSYLRKAGGSATEAFF. The rearrangement joins TRBV29-1 to TRBJ1-1, with TRBD1 identical over 8 bases. The V and J ends lost 8 bases and 8 bases, in that order; junction bases with no gene match: 25. The CDR3 is 17 residues long. Germline V lookup: CDR1 SQVTM, CDR2 ANQGSEA.

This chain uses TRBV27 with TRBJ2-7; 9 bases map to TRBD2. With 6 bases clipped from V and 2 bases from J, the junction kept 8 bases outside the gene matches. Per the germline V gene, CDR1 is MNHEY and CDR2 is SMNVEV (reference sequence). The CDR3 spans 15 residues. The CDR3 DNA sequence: TGTGCCAGCAGGCATCGGACTAGCGTTACCTACGAGCAGTACTTC. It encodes CASRHRTSVTYEQYF.

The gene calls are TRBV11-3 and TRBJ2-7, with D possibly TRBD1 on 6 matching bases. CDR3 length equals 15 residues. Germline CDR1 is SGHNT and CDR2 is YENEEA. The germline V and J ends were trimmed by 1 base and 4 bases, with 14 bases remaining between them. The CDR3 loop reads CASSLGPTGHYEQYF. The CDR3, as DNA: TGTGCCAGCAGCTTAGGCCCAACAGGGCATTACGAGCAGTACTTC.

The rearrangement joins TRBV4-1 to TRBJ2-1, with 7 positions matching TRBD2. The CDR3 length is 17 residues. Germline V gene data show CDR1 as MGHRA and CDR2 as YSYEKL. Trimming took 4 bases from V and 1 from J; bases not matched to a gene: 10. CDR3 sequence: CASSPLVAGVSYNEQFF. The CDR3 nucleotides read TGCGCCAGCAGCCCCCTTGTTGCGGGAGTGTCCTACAATGAGCAGTTCTTC.

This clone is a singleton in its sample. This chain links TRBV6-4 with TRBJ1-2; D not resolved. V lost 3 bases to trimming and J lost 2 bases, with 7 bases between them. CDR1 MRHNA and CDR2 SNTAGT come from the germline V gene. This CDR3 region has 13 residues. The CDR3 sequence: CASSERGNYGYTF. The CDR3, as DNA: TGTGCCAGCAGTGAGCGGGGAAACTATGGCTACACCTTC.

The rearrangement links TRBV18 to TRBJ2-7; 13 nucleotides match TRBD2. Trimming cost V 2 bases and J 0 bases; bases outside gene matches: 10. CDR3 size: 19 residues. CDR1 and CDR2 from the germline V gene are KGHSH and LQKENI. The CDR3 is CASSPASGLAGTFSYEQYF. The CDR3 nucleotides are TGTGCCAGCTCACCAGCCTCGGGACTAGCGGGGACTTTCTCCTACGAGCAGTACTTC.

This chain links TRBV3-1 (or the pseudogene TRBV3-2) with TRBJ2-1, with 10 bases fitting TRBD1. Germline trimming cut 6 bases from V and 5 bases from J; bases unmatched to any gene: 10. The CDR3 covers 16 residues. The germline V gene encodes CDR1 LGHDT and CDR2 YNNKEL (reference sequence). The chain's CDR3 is CASRSSGTGADNEQFF. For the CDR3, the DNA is TGTGCCAGCAGGTCTTCCGGGACAGGGGCCGACAATGAGCAGTTCTTC.

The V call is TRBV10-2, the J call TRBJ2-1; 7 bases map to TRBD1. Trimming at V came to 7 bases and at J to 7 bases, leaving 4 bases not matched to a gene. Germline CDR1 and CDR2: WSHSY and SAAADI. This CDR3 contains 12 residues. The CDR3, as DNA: TGCGCCAGCACCGACAGGGCGAATGAGCAGTTCTTC. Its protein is CASTDRANEQFF.

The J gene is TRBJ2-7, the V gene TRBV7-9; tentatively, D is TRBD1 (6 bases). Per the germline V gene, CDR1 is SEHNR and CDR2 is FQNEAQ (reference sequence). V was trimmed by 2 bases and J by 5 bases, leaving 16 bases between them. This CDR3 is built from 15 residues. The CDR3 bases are TGTGCCAGCAGCTTAAGGCAGGGGCCGAAGGACGAGCAGTACTTC. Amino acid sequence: CASSLRQGPKDEQYF.

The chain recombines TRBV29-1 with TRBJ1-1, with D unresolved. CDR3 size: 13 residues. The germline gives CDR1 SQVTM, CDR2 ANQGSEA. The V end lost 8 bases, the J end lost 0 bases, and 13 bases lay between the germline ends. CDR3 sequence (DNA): TGCAGCTCTGGAGGGCGCCTGAACACTGAAGCTTTCTTT. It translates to CSSGGRLNTEAFF.